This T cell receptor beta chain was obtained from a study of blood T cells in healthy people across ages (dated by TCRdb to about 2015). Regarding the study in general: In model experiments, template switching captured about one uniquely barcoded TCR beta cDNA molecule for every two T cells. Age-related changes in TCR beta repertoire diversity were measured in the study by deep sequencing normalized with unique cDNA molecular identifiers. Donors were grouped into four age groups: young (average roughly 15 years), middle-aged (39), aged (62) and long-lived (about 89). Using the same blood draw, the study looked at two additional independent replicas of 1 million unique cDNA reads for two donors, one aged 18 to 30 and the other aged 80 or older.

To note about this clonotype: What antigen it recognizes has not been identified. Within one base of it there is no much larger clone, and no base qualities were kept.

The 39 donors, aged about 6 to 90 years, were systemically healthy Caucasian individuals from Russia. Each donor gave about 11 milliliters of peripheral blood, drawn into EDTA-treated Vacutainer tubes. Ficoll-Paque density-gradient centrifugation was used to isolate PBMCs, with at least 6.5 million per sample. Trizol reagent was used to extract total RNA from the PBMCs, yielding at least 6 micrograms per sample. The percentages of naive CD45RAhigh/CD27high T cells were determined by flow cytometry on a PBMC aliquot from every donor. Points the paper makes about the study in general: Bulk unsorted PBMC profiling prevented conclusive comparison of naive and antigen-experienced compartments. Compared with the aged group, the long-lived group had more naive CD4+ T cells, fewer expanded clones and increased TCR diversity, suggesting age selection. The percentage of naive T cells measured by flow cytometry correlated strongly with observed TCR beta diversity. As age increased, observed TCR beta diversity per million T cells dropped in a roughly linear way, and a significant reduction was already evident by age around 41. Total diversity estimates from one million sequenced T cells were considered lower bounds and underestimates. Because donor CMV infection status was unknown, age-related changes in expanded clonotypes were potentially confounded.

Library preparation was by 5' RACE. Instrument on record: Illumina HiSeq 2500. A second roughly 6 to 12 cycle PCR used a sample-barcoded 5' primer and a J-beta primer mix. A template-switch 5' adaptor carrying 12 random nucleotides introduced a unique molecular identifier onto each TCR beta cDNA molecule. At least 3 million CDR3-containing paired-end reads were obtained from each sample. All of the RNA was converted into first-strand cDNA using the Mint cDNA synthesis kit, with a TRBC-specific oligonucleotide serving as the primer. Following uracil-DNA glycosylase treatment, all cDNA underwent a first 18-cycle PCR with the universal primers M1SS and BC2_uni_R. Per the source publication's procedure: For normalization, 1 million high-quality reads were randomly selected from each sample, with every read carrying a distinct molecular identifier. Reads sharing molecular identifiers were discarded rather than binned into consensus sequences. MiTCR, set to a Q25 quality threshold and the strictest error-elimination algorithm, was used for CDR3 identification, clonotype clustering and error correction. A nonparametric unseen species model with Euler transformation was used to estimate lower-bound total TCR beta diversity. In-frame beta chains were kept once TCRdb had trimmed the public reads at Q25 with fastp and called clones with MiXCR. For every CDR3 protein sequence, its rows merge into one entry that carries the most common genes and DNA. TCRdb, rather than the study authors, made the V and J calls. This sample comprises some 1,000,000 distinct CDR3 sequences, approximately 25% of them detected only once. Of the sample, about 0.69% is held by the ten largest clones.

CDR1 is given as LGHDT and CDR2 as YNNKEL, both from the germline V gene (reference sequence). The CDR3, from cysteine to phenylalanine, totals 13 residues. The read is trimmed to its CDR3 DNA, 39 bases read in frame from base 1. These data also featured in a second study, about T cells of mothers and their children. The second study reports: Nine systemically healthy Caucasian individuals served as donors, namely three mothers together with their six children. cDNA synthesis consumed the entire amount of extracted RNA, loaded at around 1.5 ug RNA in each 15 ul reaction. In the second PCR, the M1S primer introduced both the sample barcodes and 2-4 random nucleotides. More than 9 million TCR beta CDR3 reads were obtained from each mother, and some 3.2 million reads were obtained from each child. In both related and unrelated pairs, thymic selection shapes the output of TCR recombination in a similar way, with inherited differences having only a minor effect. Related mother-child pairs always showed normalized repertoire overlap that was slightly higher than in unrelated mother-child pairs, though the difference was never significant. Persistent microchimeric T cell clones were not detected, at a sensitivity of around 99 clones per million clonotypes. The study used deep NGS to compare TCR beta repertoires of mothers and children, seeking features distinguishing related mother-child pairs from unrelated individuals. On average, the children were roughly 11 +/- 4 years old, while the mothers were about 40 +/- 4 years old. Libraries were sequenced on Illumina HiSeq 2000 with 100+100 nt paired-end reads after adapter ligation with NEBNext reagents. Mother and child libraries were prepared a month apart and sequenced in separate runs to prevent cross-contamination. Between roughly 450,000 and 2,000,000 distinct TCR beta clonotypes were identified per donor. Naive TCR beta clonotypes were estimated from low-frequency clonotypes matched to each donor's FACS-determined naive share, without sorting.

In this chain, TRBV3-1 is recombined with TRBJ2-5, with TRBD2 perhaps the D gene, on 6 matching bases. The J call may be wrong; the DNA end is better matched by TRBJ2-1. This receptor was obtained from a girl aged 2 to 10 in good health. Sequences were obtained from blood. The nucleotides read TGTGCCAGCAGCCGGACTATCAGAAATGAGCAGTTCTTC. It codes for CASSRTIRNEQFF.